This is a list of T cell receptor beta chains from one sample in a study of beta chain features in type 1 diabetes. The protocol was immunoSEQ multiplex PCR, while the TCRdb copy is restricted to in-frame clones and leaves out a portion. Among about 250,000 clones listed, around an eighth were seen once. Specimen: naive CD4+ T cells from blood. The receptors here all came from a woman aged 40 to 50 in good health. Both conserved end residues are part of each CDR3. Fields, in order: CDR3 length, clone size, V gene, J gene, D gene, CDR3 DNA, CDR3 protein. D genes are given only for firm matches. Clone size is shown for a subset of rows, as once, few, many or a class of expanded clone.

>15|-|TRBV10-3|TRBJ2-7|TRBD1
TGTGCCATCAGTGGGACGGGACAGGGGCATTACGAGCAGTACTTC
CAISGTGQGHYEQYF
>15|-|TRBV5-1|TRBJ1-5|-
TGCGCCAGCAGCTTGTCCGGGAGTAGCAATCAGCCCCAGCATTTT
CASSLSGSSNQPQHF
>16|-|TRBV7-2|TRBJ2-5|TRBD2
TGTGCCAGCCTCAGGGGTCCTAGCGGGGATCTTGAGACCCAGTACTTC
CASLRGPSGDLETQYF
>15|-|TRBV27|TRBJ2-2|-
TGTGCCAGCAGTTTAAGGGCTAGAGGGAACGGGGAGCTGTTTTTT
CASSLRARGNGELFF
>14|few|TRBV6-6|TRBJ2-1|TRBD1
TGTGCCAGCAGTTACGGGACAGGGAGGGATGAGCAGTTCTTC
CASSYGTGRDEQFF
>14|-|TRBV7-8|TRBJ1-1|-
TGTGCCAGCAGCTTTCAGGGGTCGAACACTGAAGCTTTCTTT
CASSFQGSNTEAFF
>14|-|TRBV11-2|TRBJ2-5|-
TGTGCCAGCAGCTTAGTTTCCTCTCAAGAGACCCAGTACTTC
CASSLVSSQETQYF
>15|-|TRBV12-5|TRBJ2-5|TRBD1
TGTGCTAGTGGGGACGGGACAGGGGTTAAACAGACCCAGTACTTC
CASGDGTGVKQTQYF
>15|few|TRBV18|TRBJ2-3|TRBD1
TGTGCCAGCTCACCGCGGGACAGGGTCACAGATACGCAGTATTTT
CASSPRDRVTDTQYF
>12|-|TRBV7-2|TRBJ2-1|-
TGTGCCAGCAGCTCGGAGGGTCATGAGCAGTTCTTC
CASSSEGHEQFF
>12|-|TRBV7-9|TRBJ2-7|-
TGTGCCAGCAGCTTAGCCCCAAACGAGCAGTACTTC
CASSLAPNEQYF
>11|few|TRBV29-1|TRBJ1-2|-
TGCAGCGTTGCACAGGTCAATGGCTACACCTTC
CSVAQVNGYTF
>16|few|TRBV25-1|TRBJ1-2|-
TGTGCCAGCAGTGAAGCCAGTAACAGGGCCTTCTATGGCTACACCTTC
CASSEASNRAFYGYTF
>14|few|TRBV6-6|TRBJ2-1|TRBD2
TGTGCCAGCACCCTCCGGGGAGGGGAAAACGAGCAGTTCTTC
CASTLRGGENEQFF
>14|-|TRBV5-1|TRBJ2-5|-
TGCGCCAGCGTGTCAGGCAGGCTTCAAGAGACCCAGTACTTC
CASVSGRLQETQYF
>16|few|TRBV18|TRBJ2-4|TRBD2
TGTGCCAGCTCACGAATGGTGGCGGGGGGGCCGAGAGTTCAGTACTTC
CASSRMVAGGPRVQYF
>17|-|TRBV25-1|TRBJ1-5|TRBD1
TGTGCCAGCAAAATGGAGGCAGGGGGAATGAGCAATCAGCCCCAGCATTTT
CASKMEAGGMSNQPQHF
>12|-|TRBV5-1|TRBJ2-5|-
TGCGCCAGCAGCTTGGATAGTGAGACCCAGTACTTC
CASSLDSETQYF
>17|once|TRBV7-2|TRBJ2-1|-
TGTGCCAGCAGCTTAGTAGGGGGTTCAGCAGGGCGAGATGAGCAGTTCTTC
CASSLVGGSAGRDEQFF
>14|few|TRBV2|TRBJ2-5|-
TGTGCCAGCAATGGCGCGGGCTCAAGGGAGACCCAGTACTTC
CASNGAGSRETQYF
>14|-|TRBV12-5|TRBJ1-2|TRBD1
TGTGCTAGTGGTTCCGGACAGGGGAACTATGGCTACACCTTC
CASGSGQGNYGYTF
>14|-|TRBV5-1|TRBJ2-6|-
TGCGCCAGCAGGAGTTCGTCTGGGGCCAACGTCCTGACTTTC
CASRSSSGANVLTF
>14|-|TRBV19|TRBJ2-7|-
TGTGCCAGTAGGACACTAGCTACCTCTACGGAGCAGTACTTC
CASRTLATSTEQYF
>14|-|TRBV28|TRBJ2-2|-
TGTGCCAGCAGTCCCCCGGGGAGAACCGGGGAGCTGTTTTTT
CASSPPGRTGELFF
>15|few|TRBV6-1|TRBJ2-1|TRBD2
TGTGCCAGCAGTTCCAGACTAGCGGGGGGGTTGGAGCAGTTCTTC
CASSSRLAGGLEQFF
>14|few|TRBV25-1|TRBJ2-7|TRBD1
TGTGCCAGCAGTAGGTCAGGGGGCTTTTACGAGCAGTACTTC
CASSRSGGFYEQYF
>15|-|TRBV5-4|TRBJ2-7|TRBD1
TGTGCCAGCAGCTTGTCCGGGACAGGGTCCTACGAGCAGTACTTC
CASSLSGTGSYEQYF
>15|few|TRBV5-1|TRBJ2-1|TRBD2
TGCGCCAGCAGCTTGACCGGGACTAGCGAGGGTGAGCAGTTCTTC
CASSLTGTSEGEQFF
>14|few|TRBV19|TRBJ1-2|TRBD1
TGTGCCAGTAGTTTCCTAACAGGGGTCTATGGCTACACCTTC
CASSFLTGVYGYTF
>16|-|TRBV7-9|TRBJ2-7|TRBD1
TGTGCCAGCAGCCAAGCCGGGACAGGGACCAGGGGCGAGCAGTACTTC
CASSQAGTGTRGEQYF
>16|-|TRBV10-1|TRBJ2-7|-
TGCGCCAGCAGTGCCTCGGACACACCGAGCTCCTACGAGCAGTACTTC
CASSASDTPSSYEQYF
>14|few|TRBV5-1|TRBJ2-6|-
TGCGCCAGCACCATTCCCTCTGGGGCCAACGTCCTGACTTTC
CASTIPSGANVLTF
>11|-|TRBV2|TRBJ1-2|TRBD1
TGTGCCAGCCGGCAGGGGGGTGGCTACACCTTC
CASRQGGGYTF
>12|few|TRBV7-2|TRBJ2-7|-
TGTGCCAGCAGCTTTCAGGGTTTGGCGCAGTACTTC
CASSFQGLAQYF
>15|-|TRBV4-3|TRBJ1-1|-
TGCGCCAGCAGCCAAGGATCAGGCAGTAACACTGAAGCTTTCTTT
CASSQGSGSNTEAFF
>14|few|TRBV6-5|TRBJ1-1|-
TGTGCCAGCAGTTACTGGGGAGGTGACACTGAAGCTTTCTTT
CASSYWGGDTEAFF
>15|-|TRBV29-1|TRBJ2-7|TRBD1
TGCAGCGTTGTTTCCCCGGGACAGGACTCCTACGAGCAGTACTTC
CSVVSPGQDSYEQYF
>16|-|TRBV6-5|TRBJ1-2|-
TGTGCCAGCAGTTACTATCTCCTCGCCGGTACCTATGGCTACACCTTC
CASSYYLLAGTYGYTF
>13|-|TRBV19|TRBJ1-1|-
TGTGCCAGTAGTAGACGACAGAACACTGAAGCTTTCTTT
CASSRRQNTEAFF
>13|few|TRBV10-3|TRBJ1-2|-
TGTGCCATCAGTGCCTCTGAGAGCTATGGCTACACCTTC
CAISASESYGYTF
>12|many|TRBV29-1|TRBJ2-7|-
TGCAGCGTTGCGAGAAGCTCCTACGAGCAGTACTTC
CSVARSSYEQYF
>15|few|TRBV7-2|TRBJ1-5|-
TGTGCCAGCGGAGTTACAGGGACTAGCAATCAGCCCCAGCATTTT
CASGVTGTSNQPQHF
>15|few|TRBV4-2|TRBJ1-2|-
TGTGCCAGCAGCCCCACAGGAACCGTTAACTATGGCTACACCTTC
CASSPTGTVNYGYTF
>20|-|TRBV18|TRBJ1-5|-
TGTGCCAGCTCACCATTACCTCTTACGGGGGGCGATTATAGCAATCAGCCCCAGCATTTT
CASSPLPLTGGDYSNQPQHF
>14|few|TRBV27|TRBJ1-6|TRBD1
TGTGCCAGCAGTGGGACAGGGAGAAATTCACCCCTCCACTTT
CASSGTGRNSPLHF
>14|-|TRBV11-2|TRBJ2-5|-
TGTGCCAGCAGCTTGAGGACAGACCAAGAGACCCAGTACTTC
CASSLRTDQETQYF
>14|-|TRBV5-1|TRBJ2-7|TRBD1
TGCGCCAGCAGCGGGACAGGGGCCTCCTACGAGCAGTACTTC
CASSGTGASYEQYF
>15|-|TRBV18|TRBJ1-1|-
TGTGCCAGCTCACCACCGATAGGGGCGAACACTGAAGCTTTCTTT
CASSPPIGANTEAFF
>17|few|TRBV6-1|TRBJ1-5|-
TGTGCCAGCAGTGAAGCGTTCACGCGTTTGGGCAATCAGCCCCAGCATTTT
CASSEAFTRLGNQPQHF
>15|few|TRBV12-5|TRBJ2-3|-
TGTGCTAGTGGCCCGCGGGTGGGAGTCACAGATACGCAGTATTTT
CASGPRVGVTDTQYF
>14|-|TRBV7-9|TRBJ1-2|-
TGTGCCAGCAGCTTAAGCTCCATCCCCTATGGCTACACCTTC
CASSLSSIPYGYTF
>14|few|TRBV18|TRBJ2-5|TRBD1
TGTGCCAGCTCACCGACGGGACAGGGAGAGACCCAGTACTTC
CASSPTGQGETQYF
>13|-|TRBV2|TRBJ2-5|TRBD1
TGTGCCAGCAGTCTACAGGGGCGGGAGACCCAGTACTTC
CASSLQGRETQYF
>14|few|TRBV18|TRBJ1-2|TRBD1
TGTGCCAGCTCACCCACAGGGGATAACTATGGCTACACCTTC
CASSPTGDNYGYTF